These 27 T cell receptor beta chains came from one sample sequenced in a study of T cells in women clearing cervical HPV infection. TCRdb's copy holds only in-frame clones and misses some; the assay was immunoSEQ multiplex PCR. This sample lists some 31,000 clones; its ten largest clones have about 3%. Sequenced: blood buffy coat. The receptor set was obtained from a woman aged 18 to 75 with a cervical HPV16 infection that either progressed to CIN3+ or cleared (not recorded which).

As to this clone: The sequence runs out 3 residues before the end of the CDR3; the remainder is reconstructed from the germline J gene. The chain uses TRBV5-1 and TRBJ2-5; maybe TRBD2 (6 bases). Trimming took off 0 bases at V and 5 bases at J, with 14 bases between the two ends. In germline, CDR1 is SGHRS, CDR2 YFSETQ. This CDR3 contains 15 residues. CDR3 bases read: TGCGCCAGCAGCTTGGTACAGGCTCGGGAGGAGACC. This encodes CASSLVQAREET. The entire CDR3 is CASSLVQAREETQYF.

On this clone: The read gets to within 3 residues of the CDR3 end, and the germline J gene fills in the rest. The chain has TRBV7-9 and TRBJ2-3; no firm D call. V lost 6 bases and J lost 2, with 15 bases in between. The V gene's germline CDR1 is SEHNR and CDR2 FQNEAQ (reference sequence). CDR3 length equals 15 residues. The CDR3 bases that were read are TGTGCCAGCAGTCAAGCTGGGCAGAACACAGATACG. This gives the protein CASSQAGQNTDT. The whole CDR3 protein reads CASSQAGQNTDTQYF.

Details on this clone: Read coverage stops 3 residues before the CDR3 terminus; the germline J gene supplies the remainder. This chain links TRBV20-1 with TRBJ2-2; tentatively, D is TRBD2 (6 bases). Germline lookup yields CDR1 DFQATT and CDR2 SNEGSKA (reference sequence). Between the trimmed V and J ends, which lost 3 bases and 2 bases, there was a span of 16 bases. The CDR3 is 16 residues long. This CDR3 reads CSARPSDSINTGELFF. CDR3 DNA (partial): TGCAGTGCTAGGCCTAGCGACTCCATTAACACCGGGGAG.

Concerning this clone itself: The read terminates 3 residues before the CDR3 end, so the remaining end is supplied by the germline J gene. This chain joins TRBV18 and TRBJ1-1, with 10 nucleotides matching TRBD1. CDR1 is KGHSH, CDR2 LQKENI, per germline. CDR3 length: 14 amino acids. Losses at the gene ends were 2 bases for V and 6 bases for J; bases not matched to a gene: 3. The sequenced CDR3 bases are TGTGCCAGCTCACCAGGACAGGGGGGACCTGAA. Its protein product is CASSPGQGGPE. The whole CDR3 reads CASSPGQGGPEAFF.

Comments on this clone: With the read ending 3 residues before the CDR3 end, the germline J gene is used to fill in that end. The rearrangement uses TRBV15 and TRBJ1-6; D is possibly TRBD1 (6 bases). Trimming took 4 bases from V and 10 from J, leaving 17 bases between them. The CDR3 is 15 residues long. Germline V gene data show CDR1 as LNHNV and CDR2 as YYDKDF (reference sequence). The CDR3 bases that were read are TGTGCCACCAGCACATCCCGGGACACTCCATCACCC. This codes for CATSTSRDTPSP. The complete CDR3 reads CATSTSRDTPSPLHF.

As to this clone: The CDR3 end lies 3 residues beyond the end of the read and is filled in from the germline J gene. The rearrangement uses TRBV30 and TRBJ1-2; D may be TRBD1 (6 bases). The germline V gene encodes CDR1 GTSNPN and CDR2 SVGIG (reference sequence). This CDR3 has 12 amino acids. The part of the CDR3 DNA that was read is TGTGCCTGGACAGGGGTTCGAGACGGC. As protein: CAWTGVRDG. The whole CDR3 region reads CAWTGVRDGYTF.

Concerning this clone: The read stops 3 residues short of the end of the CDR3; the missing end is completed from the germline J gene. The chain couples TRBV2 to TRBJ2-3; 12 bases align to TRBD2. CDR1 and CDR2 (germline): SNHLY, FYNNEI. The V segment lost 7 bases and the J segment 5 bases; nucleotides outside the gene matches: 7. The CDR3 has 15 amino acids. CDR3 DNA (partial): TGTGCCAGCATGGACCTAGCGGGAGGGGGAGATACG. Translating it yields CASMDLAGGGDT. The complete CDR3 protein is CASMDLAGGGDTQYF. The full variable domain, rest sourced from reference TRBV2 and TRBJ2-3, is EPEVTQTPSHQVTQMGQEVILRCVPISNHLYFYWYRQILGQKVEFLVSFYNNEISEKSEIFDDQFSVERPDGSNFTLKIRSTKLEDSAMYFCASMDLAGGGDTQYFGPGTRLTVL.

Worth noting for this clone: The CDR3 end is not reached by the read, which stops 3 residues before it; the germline J gene fills it in. The rearrangement links TRBV4-2 to TRBJ2-2; 12 bases fit TRBD2. Germline values: CDR1 LGHNA, CDR2 YNFKEQ. Trimming removed 4 bases from V and 4 bases from J; junction bases left unmatched: 7. The CDR3 extends over 17 amino acids. CDR3 bases read: TGTGCCAGCAGCCCCTCGGGACTAGCGGGTGCCACCGGGGAG. Amino acids: CASSPSGLAGATGE. The full CDR3 is CASSPSGLAGATGELFF.

Incomplete CDR3 DNA: TGCAGTGCCTCACGACTAGCGGGGGCGTCCTACAATGAG. Its translation is CSASRLAGASYNE. The CDR3, in full, reads CSASRLAGASYNEQFF. This chain joins TRBV20-1 and TRBJ2-1; 12 bases are a match to TRBD2. The read comes to an end 3 residues before the CDR3 does, leaving the germline J gene to fill in the end. The CDR3 loop spans 16 amino acids. Looked up from germline, CDR1 is DFQATT and CDR2 is SNEGSKA (reference sequence). The trim removed 6 bases at V and 1 base at J, leaving 7 bases unmatched.

As concerns this clone: The CDR3 extends 3 residues past the end of the read, so its final part is completed from the germline J gene. The chain recombines TRBV5-6 with TRBJ1-1; 9 bases are shared with TRBD1. In germline, CDR1 is SGHDT, CDR2 YYEEEE. The V segment lost 7 bases and the J segment 4 bases; nucleotides outside the gene matches: 5. The CDR3 covers 13 residues. The covered CDR3 bases are TGTGCCAGCTACAGGGGGCAGAGCACTGAA. This sequence encodes CASYRGQSTE. The entire CDR3 protein reads CASYRGQSTEAFF.

As regards this clone: The read terminates 3 residues ahead of where the CDR3 ends, so the germline J gene completes it. The genes are TRBV20-1 and TRBJ2-3; 12 bases are shared with TRBD2. Trimming removed 6 bases from V and 3 bases from J; junction bases left unmatched: 19. The CDR3 spans 19 residues. Germline CDR1 reads DFQATT; CDR2 reads SNEGSKA (reference sequence). The CDR3 loop reads CSAQMGLPSGRGGTDTQYF. The CDR3 bases that were read are TGCAGTGCCCAGATGGGGTTGCCTAGCGGGAGGGGGGGGACAGATACG.

As concerns this clone: The read is 3 residues too short to cover the CDR3 end, so that end is filled in from the germline J gene. The genes are TRBV7-9 and TRBJ2-5; 10 positions agree with TRBD2. Per germline, CDR1 SEHNR and CDR2 FQNEAQ (reference sequence). CDR3 length: 15 amino acids. V shed 3 bases and J 5 bases; nucleotides not matched to a gene: 6. The CDR3 here is CASSLGSGGSETQYF. Partial CDR3 DNA: TGTGCCAGCAGCTTGGGTAGCGGGGGGTCGGAGACC.

Concerning this clone: The read is 3 residues too short to cover the CDR3 end, so that end is filled in from the germline J gene. The chain carries TRBV2 and TRBJ1-5; D ambiguous. Trimming stripped 0 bases from V and 5 bases from J, with 8 bases between. This CDR3 contains 14 residues. Germline values: CDR1 SNHLY, CDR2 FYNNEI. CDR3 loop: CASSEARVYQPQHF. The CDR3 bases that were read are TGTGCCAGCAGTGAAGCGCGGGTGTATCAGCCC.

Turning to this clone: The read terminates 3 residues ahead of where the CDR3 ends, so the germline J gene completes it. The chain links TRBV7-9 to TRBJ2-7; tentatively, D is TRBD1 (5 bases). This CDR3 comprises 11 residues. Trimming shortened V by 2 bases and J by 6 bases, and 5 bases separated the two germline ends. Germline assignment: CDR1 SEHNR and CDR2 FQNEAQ (reference sequence). The CDR3 sequence: CASSLQGEQYF. The covered CDR3 bases are TGTGCCAGCAGCTTACAGGGCGAG.

Points on this clone: The read stops 3 residues short of the end of the CDR3; the missing end is completed from the germline J gene. This sequence joins TRBV2 and TRBJ1-6, with unresolved D. Germline V gene lookup returns CDR1 SNHLY and CDR2 FYNNEI. The CDR3 consists of 15 residues. With 2 bases removed from V and 0 bases from J, the gap between germline ends came to 5 bases. CDR3 residues: CASSELSSYNSPLHF. CDR3 bases read: TGTGCCAGCAGTGAACTTAGCTCCTATAATTCACCC.

For this clone: The sequence runs out 3 residues before the end of the CDR3; the remainder is reconstructed from the germline J gene. This rearrangement joins TRBV5-6 to TRBJ1-2; 9 positions match TRBD1. Germline CDR1 reads SGHDT; CDR2 reads YYEEEE. The CDR3 covers 15 residues. The CDR3 sequence: CASSLTGTGLDDYTF. CDR3 bases read: TGTGCCAGCAGCTTGACGGGGACAGGGCTAGACGAC.

Comments on this clone: Read coverage stops 3 residues before the CDR3 terminus; the germline J gene supplies the remainder. The V gene is TRBV5-4, the J gene TRBJ1-1, with 9 bases matching TRBD1. The CDR3 covers 13 residues. Germline CDR1 reads SGHNT; CDR2 reads YYREEE (reference sequence). CDR3 residues: CASSRGQGDQAFF. The sequenced CDR3 bases are TGTGCCAGCAGCCGGGGACAGGGTGACCAA.

On this clone itself: The read terminates 3 residues before the CDR3 end, so the remaining end is supplied by the germline J gene. The rearrangement uses TRBV12-3 or TRBV12-4 and TRBJ1-1; D gene uncertain. The length of the CDR3 is 14 residues. Trimming removed 1 base at V and 6 bases at J, with 12 bases between. The CDR3 bases that were read are TGTGCCAGCAGTTTAGAGCACAGCGGAGCTGAA. Its translation: CASSLEHSGAE. The whole CDR3 protein reads CASSLEHSGAEAFF.

In the case of this clone: The read is 3 residues too short to cover the CDR3 end, so that end is filled in from the germline J gene. V usage is TRBV6-1 and J usage is TRBJ1-6, with D tentatively TRBD1 (5 bases). V lost 2 bases to trimming and J lost 5 bases, with 10 bases between them. Germline CDR1 reads MNHNS; CDR2 reads SASEGT. The CDR3 is 15 residues long. The CDR3 region is CASSETLGDNSPLHF. The DNA read from the CDR3 is TGTGCCAGCAGTGAAACTCTAGGGGATAATTCACCC.

As for this clone: The read stops 3 residues short of the end of the CDR3; the missing end is completed from the germline J gene. The rearrangement uses TRBV2 and TRBJ1-1, with D possibly matching TRBD1 (5 bases). The CDR3 has 11 amino acids. V lost 6 bases, J lost 6 bases, and 8 bases lay in between. From germline, CDR1 is SNHLY and CDR2 FYNNEI. The CDR3 is CASRGTAEAFF. CDR3 DNA (partial): TGTGCCAGCAGGGGGACTGCTGAA.

Notes on this clone: Sequencing ends 3 residues short of the CDR3 end; the germline J gene provides the rest. This chain joins TRBV2 and TRBJ1-2; TRBD1 aligns across 12 bases. The CDR3 extends over 16 amino acids. J lost 7 bases, V lost 6 bases, and 12 bases had no gene match. CDR1 and CDR2 (germline): SNHLY, FYNNEI. CDR3 DNA (partial): TGTGCCAGCAGAGCCGAAAGGGACAGGGGGCTCAGTGGC. Its protein is CASRAERDRGLSG. The CDR3, in full, reads CASRAERDRGLSGYTF. The full variable domain, rest sourced from reference TRBV2 and TRBJ1-2, is EPEVTQTPSHQVTQMGQEVILRCVPISNHLYFYWYRQILGQKVEFLVSFYNNEISEKSEIFDDQFSVERPDGSNFTLKIRSTKLEDSAMYFCASRAERDRGLSGYTFGSGTRLTVV.

Concerning this clone itself: The CDR3 end lies 3 residues beyond the end of the read and is filled in from the germline J gene. The genes are TRBV14 and TRBJ2-2; D possibly corresponds to TRBD2 (7 bases). Germline V lookup: CDR1 SGHDN, CDR2 FVKESK. The CDR3 has 17 residues. The V gene lost 1 base and the J gene lost 0 bases, with 12 bases spanning the gap. CDR3 DNA (partial): TGTGCCAGCAGCCAAGTTAGGGGGGGGACGAACACCGGGGAG. Translation gives CASSQVRGGTNTGE. The entire CDR3 is CASSQVRGGTNTGELFF. The whole variable domain, filled in from reference TRBV14 and TRBJ2-2, reads EAGVTQFPSHSVIEKGQTVTLRCDPISGHDNLYWYRRVMGKEIKFLLHFVKESKQDESGMPNNRFLAERTGGTYSTLKVQPAELEDSGVYFCASSQVRGGTNTGELFFGEGSRLTVL.

The CDR3 spells CSARGGRDTGELFF. The CDR3 bases that were read are TGCAGTGCTAGGGGCGGGAGGGACACCGGGGAG. The chain couples TRBV20-1 to TRBJ2-2, with 9 bases that match TRBD2. Read data end 3 residues before the CDR3 end; the end is taken from the germline J gene. With V trimmed by 3 bases and J by 3 bases, 2 bases remained unmatched. The CDR3 is made up of 14 amino acids. The V gene's germline CDR1 is DFQATT and CDR2 SNEGSKA (reference sequence).

Comment on this clone: The DNA ends 3 residues before the CDR3 does, and the rest of the CDR3 is filled in from the germline J gene. V usage is TRBV30 and J usage is TRBJ1-1; D gene ambiguous. This CDR3 has 13 residues. Germline V gene data show CDR1 as GTSNPN and CDR2 as SVGIG (reference sequence). With 0 bases removed from V and 1 base from J, the gap between germline ends came to 6 bases. CDR3 amino acids: CAWSVGWNTEAFF. The part of the CDR3 DNA that was read is TGTGCCTGGAGTGTAGGGTGGAACACTGAA. The whole variable domain, remainder taken from reference TRBV30 and TRBJ1-1, is SQTIHQWPATLVQPVGSPLSLECTVEGTSNPNLYWYRQAAGRGLQLLFYSVGIGQISSEVPQNLSASRPQDRQFILSSKKLLLSDSGFYLCAWSVGWNTEAFFGQGTRLTVV.

Points on this clone: Sequencing ends 3 residues short of the CDR3 end; the germline J gene provides the rest. The chain links TRBV25-1 to TRBJ2-1; TRBD2 agrees at 11 bases. Looked up from germline, CDR1 is MGHDK and CDR2 is SYGVNS. The V and J ends lost 4 bases and 4 bases, in that order; junction bases with no gene match: 3. This CDR3 region has 15 residues. The CDR3 region is CASSGGLADYNEQFF. Incomplete CDR3 DNA: TGTGCCAGCAGTGGGGGACTAGCGGATTACAATGAG.

Points on this clone: The read terminates 3 residues ahead of where the CDR3 ends, so the germline J gene completes it. The chain uses TRBV30 and TRBJ1-1, with D maybe TRBD1 (6 bases). Germline V CDR1 and CDR2: GTSNPN, SVGIG (reference sequence). The CDR3 covers 12 residues. The CDR3 protein is CAWGTGWGGAFF. The CDR3 DNA, read in part, is TGTGCCTGGGGAACAGGGTGGGGGGGG.

Points on this clone: The read comes to an end 3 residues before the CDR3 does, leaving the germline J gene to fill in the end. This rearrangement joins TRBV12-5 to TRBJ2-1; 10 nucleotides agree with TRBD2. The CDR3 covers 17 residues. Germline-derived CDR1 and CDR2 are LGHNT and FRNRAP. The V segment lost 0 bases and the J segment 4 bases; nucleotides outside the gene matches: 6. The CDR3 region is CASGLVEWTSGYNEQFF. CDR3 bases read: TGTGCTAGTGGTTTGGTTGAATGGACTAGCGGTTACAATGAG.